The TCR beta chain under discussion was sequenced for a study of blood T cell repertoires in COVID-19 (dated by TCRdb to the early 2020s). Context from the whole study: The collaborator samples originated in the United States, Italy and Spain and spanned the acute and convalescent phases of COVID-19. The material from the prospective study consisted of cDNA or gDNA derived from T cells, B-cell-depleted T cells, or PBMCs. Subjects who had been exposed to COVID-19, were actively infected with it, or had recovered from it provided the deeply sampled blood TCRbeta repertoires that made up the dataset. The repertoires were made available in a free public database intended to serve as a resource for research on the immune response to SARS-CoV-2. Samples were obtained from the ongoing ImmuneRACE study (first 160 participants) and from approximately 1,200 subjects provided by 6 global collaborators. A de-identified subject ID, COVID-19 status, age in years and sex were almost always included in the sample metadata. Where HLA class I and class II types were available, the types were taken from metadata supplied by the sample provider, not from assay-based typing.

As for this clone: There is no known antigen for this receptor. No base qualities exist here, and no much larger clone lies one base off it.

Enrolling through a virtual design, the prospective study's participants ranged in age from roughly 18 to 89 years and lived across 20 to 25 United States geographic areas. To assign participants to cohorts, the prospective study relied on clinical history that participants themselves reported in a screening survey and a study questionnaire. In the prospective study, whole blood, serum and a nasopharyngeal or oropharyngeal swab were collected from each participant by mobile phlebotomists. Prospective study participants could optionally give additional blood draws and questionnaires over an approximately two-month period. Prospective study blood samples were shipped either frozen or at room temperature before DNA extraction. Broader findings and caveats from the paper: Clinical and demographic metadata were provided uncurated, with the amount varying by source and participant.

The CDR3 contains 18 residues, cysteine and phenylalanine counted. CDR3 DNA is the only sequence kept; it has 54 bases, read in frame from the first base. V trim: 0 bases; J trim: 3 bases; unmatched bases: 9. Based on the germline V gene, the CDR1 and CDR2 sequences are SNHLY and FYNNEI. TCRbeta CDR3 regions were amplified from genomic DNA using the immunoSEQ Assay, a bias-controlled multiplex PCR. As for how the authors treated the data: Within the assay, amplification of reference gene primers was used to estimate how many nucleated cells each sample contained. To quantify the absolute abundance of each unique TCRbeta CDR3 rearrangement, sequence reads were collapsed and filtered. For each sample, productive Simpson clonality was calculated by taking the square root of Simpson's diversity index across productive rearrangements. In TCRdb, the immuneACCESS table is reduced to in-frame sequences with V and J assigned. These tables do not hold every clone; where another copy was compared, an unresolved V gene accounts for under half, and the others remain unexplained. V and J calls and clone size are copied from that table; D and trimming were computed from the DNA. The sample has around 180,000 clones on record, more than 65% of them singletons. Less than 20% of the sample goes to the ten largest clones.

The sequence derives from a woman in her forties or fifties with acute COVID-19. The chain uses TRBV2 and TRBJ1-5; 9 of the junction bases match TRBD1. Sequencing was done on a sample of PBMCs or T cells enriched from blood (not recorded which). The nucleotide sequence reads as follows: TGTGCCAGCAGTGAAGCGAGTGTAGGGACAGGGTCCAATCAGCCCCAGCATTTT. It translates to CASSEASVGTGSNQPQHF.